Included here is one TCR beta chain sequence, with context. Germline CDR1 and CDR2: SGHTS and YDEGEE. The length of the CDR3 is 15 residues. V shed 0 bases and J shed 2 bases, with 11 bases lying between them. TCRdb's copy holds only in-frame clones and misses some; the assay was immunoSEQ multiplex PCR. The sample holds 55,000 to 70,000 clones, about 91% seen once. This sample is part of a study of blood T cell repertoires in COVID-19. Overall study context: Sites in the United States, Italy and Spain provided acute and convalescent COVID-19 samples. The cDNA or gDNA used as material had been derived from T cells, B-cell-depleted T cells, or PBMCs.

Sequencing input: peripheral blood. The receptor was isolated from a man aged 40-50 years with COVID-19, enrolled during active disease. The chain links TRBV5-8 to TRBJ1-2; D is uncertain. The CDR3 sequence: CASSLGQVPNYGYTF. The CDR3 nucleotides are TGTGCCAGCAGCTTGGGACAAGTCCCCAACTATGGCTACACCTTC.